Following are 9 T cell receptor beta chains from one sample sequenced in a study of shared clonotypes between healthy human individuals. The table came from immunoSEQ multiplex PCR; TCRdb's copy has only in-frame clones and leaves some out. The table has 2 million to 2.5 million clones, less than 95% seen once. Sequencing input: naive CD4+ T cells from PBMCs. The subset denotes: CD45RA+ positively selected. The receptors derive from a man aged 18 to 30 in good health. Some clones in this sample may be carry-over from other donors' samples.

The chain joins TRBV28 to TRBJ1-2; tentatively, D is TRBD1 (6 bases). The CDR3 is made up of 14 amino acids. Germline CDR1 MDHEN, CDR2 SYDVKM. The V and J ends lost 3 bases and 7 bases respectively, with 15 bases between them. The CDR3 protein is CASSFYRVLGGYTF. DNA for the CDR3: TGTGCCAGCAGTTTTTACAGGGTTTTAGGTGGCTACACCTTC.

The chain uses TRBV28 and TRBJ2-7; tentative D call: TRBD2 (6 bases). The CDR3 sequence is 12 residues long. The germline CDR1 and CDR2 sequences are MDHEN and SYDVKM. The germline V and J ends were trimmed by 11 bases and 2 bases, with 13 bases remaining between them. The CDR3 DNA is TGTGCCGGAGGGAGCGGTACCTACGAGCAGTACTTC. This gives the protein CAGGSGTYEQYF.

This sequence joins TRBV7-8 and TRBJ2-7; D possibly corresponds to TRBD1 (6 bases). This CDR3 is built from 14 residues. Germline CDR1 and CDR2: SGHVS and FQNEAQ. The germline V and J ends were trimmed by 7 bases and 4 bases, with 17 bases remaining between them. This CDR3 reads CASIPLQGHYEQYF. The CDR3 nucleotides read TGTGCCAGCATCCCTCTCCAGGGGCATTACGAGCAGTACTTC.

The chain uses TRBV18 and TRBJ2-3; a weak D match, TRBD2 (5 bases). In germline, CDR1 is KGHSH, CDR2 LQKENI. The CDR3 is 15 amino acids. V was pared by 3 bases and J by 0 bases, with 10 bases between. The CDR3 is CASSPRDLSTDTQYF. DNA of the CDR3: TGTGCCAGCTCACCCCGGGATCTTAGCACAGATACGCAGTATTTT.

The chain links TRBV7-9 to TRBJ2-7; weak D call: TRBD2 (6 bases). V was trimmed by 5 bases and J by 4 bases, leaving 21 bases between them. The CDR3 runs to 16 residues. The germline V gene has CDR1 SEHNR and CDR2 FQNEAQ (reference sequence). CDR3 sequence: CASSPPRIAEAYEQYF. In nucleotides, the CDR3 is TGTGCCAGCAGCCCCCCAAGAATAGCGGAGGCTTACGAGCAGTACTTC.

Comment on this clone: The sample has other DNA sequences that encode this CDR3 too. The V gene is TRBV5-1, the J gene TRBJ2-5, with a possible D match to TRBD2 (6 bases). V was clipped by 1 base and J by 4 bases, with 8 bases between them. Looked up from germline, CDR1 is SGHRS and CDR2 is YFSETQ. The CDR3 has 13 amino acids. The CDR3 DNA reads TGCGCCAGCAGCTTGATCGGGGGAGAGACCCAGTACTTC. This codes for CASSLIGGETQYF. The full variable domain, completed using reference TRBV5-1 and TRBJ2-5, is KAGVTQTPRYLIKTRGQQVTLSCSPISGHRSVSWYQQTPGQGLQFLFEYFSETQRNKGNFPGRFSGRQFSNSRSEMNVSTLELGDSALYLCASSLIGGETQYFGPGTRLLVL.

The J gene is TRBJ1-2, the V gene TRBV7-9, with D perhaps matching TRBD1 (5 bases). This CDR3 has 15 amino acids. Trimming shortened V by 1 base and J by 8 bases, and 17 bases separated the two germline ends. Germline CDR1 SEHNR, CDR2 FQNEAQ (reference sequence). CDR3 DNA: TGTGCCAGCAGCTTAGTGAAAGGGCAGGGCGTAGGCTACACCTTC. It specifies CASSLVKGQGVGYTF.

The V gene is TRBV4-1, the J gene TRBJ2-5; TRBD1 is a possible D gene (5 bases). CDR1 and CDR2 from the germline V gene are MGHRA and YSYEKL. The V end was cut by 1 base, the J end by 1 base, with 7 bases between. The CDR3 runs to 14 residues. In DNA form, the CDR3 reads TGCGCCAGCAGCCAAGGGGGCAGCCAAGAGACCCAGTACTTC. Translation gives CASSQGGSQETQYF.

This clone occurred once. In the same sample, other DNA sequences code for this CDR3. The genes are TRBV9 and TRBJ1-1; a weak D match, TRBD1 (6 bases). CDR1 SGDLS and CDR2 YYNGEE come from the germline V gene. This CDR3 has 14 residues. The V end lost 4 bases, the J end lost 0 bases, and 10 bases lay between the germline ends. The CDR3 region is CASSSGQLNTEAFF. The DNA for the CDR3 is TGTGCCAGCAGCAGCGGACAGCTGAACACTGAAGCTTTCTTT. The entire variable domain, with the rest obtained from reference TRBV9 and TRBJ1-1, is as follows: DSGVTQTPKHLITATGQRVTLRCSPRSGDLSVYWYQQSLDQGLQFLIQYYNGEERAKGNILERFSAQQFPDLHSELNLSSLELGDSALYFCASSSGQLNTEAFFGQGTRLTVV.